Listed below are T cell receptor beta chains from one sample, sequenced in a study of shared clonotypes between healthy human individuals. The assay was immunoSEQ multiplex PCR, and TCRdb's table has in-frame clones only and misses some. The table lists more than 2 million clones, 85% to 95% of them singletons. The sequencing sample was made of naive CD4+ T cells sorted from blood. The source is a man younger than 35 in good health. Both conserved end residues are part of each CDR3. The size field is filled for only some rows; it gives once, few, many or a size class.

j_call | v_call | clone_size | cdr3_aa
TRBJ2-3 | TRBV25-1 | - | CASSDPLRGGEGTDTQYF
TRBJ1-1 | TRBV28 | - | CASRPPSQGITEAFF
TRBJ2-7 | TRBV13 | - | CASSPKAAPVLGEQYF
TRBJ1-6 | TRBV5-6 | - | CASSLASGLRGSPLHF
TRBJ1-2 | TRBV19 | - | CATTPGTGDYGYTF
TRBJ2-3 | TRBV27 | once | CASRHLAGASTDTQYF
TRBJ1-1 | TRBV12-5 | - | CASGWGRTNTEAFF
TRBJ2-7 | TRBV6-5 | - | CASSYRGTGTYEQYF
TRBJ1-5 | TRBV30 | - | CAWSEGTGGMSQHF
TRBJ2-1 | TRBV7-6 | - | CASSSGTGGGNEQFF
TRBJ2-7 | TRBV7-2 | - | CASSPLNGGLYEQYF
TRBJ2-3 | TRBV2 | - | CASREAGGSTDTQYF
TRBJ2-7 | TRBV11-2 | - | CASSPHPPYEQYF
TRBJ2-3 | TRBV9 | - | CASSALGTDTQYF
TRBJ2-2 | TRBV28 | - | CASTPLMAGELFF
TRBJ2-1 | TRBV25-1 | - | CASSDPGGDRGGEQFF
TRBJ2-1 | TRBV2 | - | CASSESAYEQFF
TRBJ2-2 | TRBV10-3 | - | CAISRAVEKAGELFF
TRBJ2-7 | TRBV30 | - | CAWRGQGAFNWQYF
TRBJ2-5 | TRBV7-2 | - | CASSWSPLETQYF
TRBJ1-4 | TRBV25-1 | - | CASSELYRGSSNEKLFF
TRBJ1-4 | TRBV10-3 | - | CAISADRGREKLFF
TRBJ2-3 | TRBV11-1 | - | CASRNTGVDTQYF
TRBJ1-5 | TRBV2 | - | CASMQGGQPQHF
TRBJ1-4 | TRBV4-1 | - | CASSQGDREGEKLFF
TRBJ2-7 | TRBV5-1 | - | CASRPTGGVEQYF
TRBJ1-2 | TRBV6-6 | - | CASSSPRDRAIYGYTF
TRBJ2-3 | TRBV10-3 | - | CAISSFGPQRTDTQYF
TRBJ1-1 | TRBV28 | - | CASSLTRGDEAFF
TRBJ2-7 | TRBV6-6 | - | CAVREAFGDYEQYF
TRBJ1-2 | TRBV6-6 | - | CASSPDRYGYTF
TRBJ2-3 | TRBV5-1 | - | CASGVSGDTDTQYF
TRBJ2-6 | TRBV6-5 | - | CASSYLGGSGANVLTF
TRBJ2-5 | TRBV12-5 | - | CASGPTGDGETQYF
TRBJ2-2 | TRBV11-2 | - | CASSPGTGNTGELFF
TRBJ2-5 | TRBV2 | - | CANGTGLQETQYF
TRBJ1-2 | TRBV5-1 | - | CASSLAGTVEGKGLYGYTF
TRBJ2-7 | TRBV19 | - | CASSIEGAGFGEQYF
TRBJ2-6 | TRBV2 | - | CASIKDRFSSGANVLTF
TRBJ2-4 | TRBV6-1 | - | CASRPPGGKNIQYF
TRBJ1-1 | TRBV7-2 | - | CASTTSLSSAQAFF
TRBJ1-1 | TRBV4-3 | - | CASSQAPTAVNTEAFF
TRBJ1-2 | TRBV28 | - | CASSPGQVYYGYTF